The rows below give T cell receptor beta chains drawn from one sample of a study of a mutant IDH1 vaccine in newly diagnosed glioma. Their recognized antigens are unknown. The method was immunoSEQ multiplex PCR; TCRdb's version includes in-frame clones alone and lacks a portion of them. The sample includes about 45,000 clones, roughly 92% of them seen just once. The sequencing here drew on PBMCs, taken from a glioma patient whose treatment included an IDH1 peptide vaccine. The receptor set was obtained from a man over 45 with glioma. Each CDR3 is given with its conserved first and last residue.

J	V	CDR3
TRBJ2-2	TRBV30	CAWTFSGGPHGELFF
TRBJ2-7	TRBV9	CASSSTRDRWAEEQYF
TRBJ1-4	TRBV5-4	CASSQKGGTNEKLFF
TRBJ2-5	TRBV19	CASSTSRGAQYF
TRBJ2-5	TRBV10-3	CAISERGRETQYF
TRBJ1-4	TRBV29-1	CSVVIGGEKLFF
TRBJ1-4	TRBV7-8	CASSGGTANNEKLFF
TRBJ1-1	TRBV2	CASRAGETTEAFF
TRBJ1-5	TRBV4-1	CASSPTYSQPQHF
TRBJ1-2	TRBV5-4	CASSPGQGDYGYTF
TRBJ1-2	TRBV5-4	CASSPGGADVFGYTF
TRBJ2-7	TRBV4-2	CASSQDRSSLSYEQYF
TRBJ1-5	TRBV18	CASSPRPGQGSGNQPQHF
TRBJ2-3	TRBV19	CASSMHRGATSTDTQYF
TRBJ2-1	TRBV7-2	CASSLEREWINEQFF
TRBJ1-4	TRBV7-9	CASSPGGGKEKLFF
TRBJ1-1	TRBV30	CAWTFAGNTEAFF
TRBJ1-2	TRBV19	CASNDRGRGYTF
TRBJ2-5	TRBV6-5	CASSYSAGGETQYF
TRBJ2-5	TRBV30	CARTSGGVETQYF
TRBJ1-5	TRBV28	CASRGVGPNQPQHF
TRBJ1-2	TRBV4-1	CASSPVGGSGYGYTF
TRBJ1-1	TRBV19	CASSSRGRAFF
TRBJ1-6	TRBV6-4	CASRKGFNSPLHF
TRBJ2-7	TRBV2	CASSDEAGGSYEQYF
TRBJ2-5	TRBV5-1	CASSFRGNQETQYF
TRBJ1-5	TRBV6-6	CASSYGPNQPQHF
TRBJ1-1	TRBV30	CAWSLHGGGTEAFF
TRBJ2-1	TRBV19	CASSMRELSGEQFF
TRBJ1-1	TRBV29-1	CSVGENTEAFF
TRBJ1-5	TRBV30	CAWSEGATDQPQHF
TRBJ2-7	TRBV27	CASSTQSRGGYEQYF
TRBJ2-3	TRBV9	CASSVDGGSGGESDTQYF
TRBJ2-7	TRBV6-5	CASSYSWGQMYEQYF
TRBJ2-1	TRBV2	CASSEEASRGRDEQFF
TRBJ2-5	TRBV5-1	CASSSNGLAGQETQYF
TRBJ1-4	TRBV19	CASTRGQGEKLFF